This T cell receptor (beta chain) was recorded in a study of CD8 T cells in ankylosing spondylitis. The CDR3 covers 12 residues. The V gene lost 4 bases and the J gene lost 9 bases, with 12 bases spanning the gap. The germline gives CDR1 ENHRY, CDR2 SYGVKD. Points from the study as a whole: Characteristic of ankylosing spondylitis blood, it appeared, was a TCR beta motif comprising roughly 8 highly homologous variants. Reportedly, matched ankylosing spondylitis synovial fluid was significantly enriched for disease-linked clones. CD8+ disease-linked clones were present at relatively low frequencies in blood. Earlier work had already found some motif variants in reactive arthritis synovial fluid and blood.

Making the TCR beta libraries involved quantitative 5'-RACE with molecular barcodes. Using its own MiXCR run on the 5' RACE reads, TCRdb lists one record per CDR3 protein. Among some 840,000 distinct CDR3 sequences, about 11% were seen once, and the ten largest hold more than 0.5%. Notes on this clonotype: The target antigen is unknown.

The V gene is TRBV10-3, the J gene TRBJ1-1, with D possibly being TRBD1 (5 bases). The sample consisted of blood, either unsorted or a sorted T cell fraction (not recorded which). This clonotype was sampled from a male donor with ankylosing spondylitis. Written as DNA, the CDR3 is TGTGCCATCAGTGGGGACCGGGGACAAGCTTTCTTT. Protein sequence: CAISGDRGQAFF.